Listed below are T cell receptor beta chains from one sample, sequenced in a study of T-cell reconstitution after alpha-beta-depleted transplantation in children. TCRdb reprocessed the PCR reads with MiXCR, giving one entry per CDR3 protein. The sample includes over 150,000 distinct CDR3 sequences, about 7% of them seen just once. The sample here was PBMCs, taken before TCRalphabeta/CD19-depleted stem cell transplant. These receptors were obtained from a boy aged 2-9 years with acute lymphoblastic leukemia, due to receive a stem cell transplant. The CDR3 runs from the conserved cysteine through the conserved F or W.

v_gene,j_gene,CDR3aa
TRBV29-1,TRBJ2-3,CSVGPALSTDTQYF
TRBV4-1,TRBJ1-2,CASSQDPLDIYGYTF
TRBV5-4,TRBJ2-1,CASSPQIGEYNEQFF
TRBV10-3,TRBJ2-1,CAISDLGIRNEQFF
TRBV11-2,TRBJ2-1,CASSLDQGDEQFF
TRBV7-2,TRBJ2-7,CASSLNPGGYEQYF
TRBV7-6,TRBJ2-1,CASSSSSGVYNEQFF
TRBV18,TRBJ2-7,CASSPPGQGAPDEQYF
TRBV28,TRBJ2-1,CASSSGTGIDNEQFF
TRBV4-3,TRBJ2-4,CASSQDYADLKGIQYF
TRBV21-1,TRBJ1-5,CASSKAAGPRDRGPLTHQPQHF
TRBV6-2/TRBV6-3,TRBJ2-3,CASSKTTETDTQYF
TRBV7-9,TRBJ2-1,CASSDTEVQFF
TRBV20-1,TRBJ2-1,CSAVTGTSISEQFF